This note documents a single T cell receptor beta chain sequence. This clonotype appeared many times. The antigen it binds to is not known. There are no base qualities to consult, and no much larger clone falls within one base. The sample comes from a study of T cells in Graves' hyperthyroidism and ophthalmopathy (dated by TCRdb to 2018 to 2020). Describing the broader study: Peripheral blood was collected at initial diagnosis, before any treatment. TCR V-J signatures able to tell the groups apart were searched for in a discovery cohort of more than 90 patients, of whom over 40 had Graves' ophthalmopathy and around 56 had stable Graves' hyperthyroidism. Prospective prediction of ophthalmopathy was tested in an independent validation cohort of 18 to 20 hyperthyroidism patients and some 17 patients who later progressed to ophthalmopathy. The approximately 100 discovery patients were randomly split 7:3 into training and test sets. Thyroid tissue and blood T-cell repertoires from six or seven Graves' hyperthyroidism patients were also compared in the study. After blood sampling, hyperthyroidism patients were treated with methimazole at a starting dose of 30 mg daily, and ophthalmopathy patients were treated with high-dose intravenous methylprednisolone. The paper reports TCR Vbeta CDR3 sequencing of roughly 140 peripheral blood samples: 40 or so ophthalmopathy, fewer than 80 hyperthyroidism and around 17 progressor patients. Results the study describes overall, beyond this receptor: Most expanded thyroid clonotypes (frequency above 0.001) were also detected in blood, a finding suggesting that blood repertoires may reflect thyroid immune responses. Ophthalmopathy was separated from stable hyperthyroidism by a 13 V-J signature model, with around 90% sensitivity and about 81% specificity obtained in cross-validation and 80%/75% obtained in testing. In validation, progression to ophthalmopathy was predicted by the model with nearly 71% sensitivity and 72% to 85% specificity, a median of 6.5 months before onset. Sample size was not statistically predetermined, and blinding of investigators to group allocation was not performed.

The TCR beta CDR3 regions were amplified from RNA transcripts. The TCR CDR3 was subjected to a first round of RT-PCR using the HTBI primer set and the Qiagen OneStep RT-PCR kit. A second multiplex PCR round built the libraries, followed by size selection and purification. Libraries were sequenced paired-end with 100 bp reads on an Illumina HiSeq2000. In the authors' own workflow: Raw data were processed with SOAPnuke, discarding reads with adapters, uncalled bases, mean Phred below 15, or no exact constant-primer or identifier match. COPE v1.2.5 was used to merge high-quality paired reads, and clonotypes were defined as unique nucleotide sequences. MiTCR v1.1 was used to align the clonotypes against IMGT TRBV, TRBD and TRBJ reference segments. The analysis was restricted to V-J combinations with a frequency above 0.0001, which together covered 98% to 99.2% of the repertoires. A TCS score was defined as the ratio between F50 (clonal expansion) and ExV (chaos), using BLOSUM62-based TCRdist between CDR3 peptides within each V-J. Welch's t-statistics and random forest reduced just over 500 V-J features to roughly 13, which were used in a naive Bayes classifier (R e1071). TCRdb trimmed public reads at Q25 via fastp, called clones via MiXCR and kept in-frame beta chains. Identical CDR3 proteins give one entry, which carries the most common genes and DNA. The V and J calls and clone size are TCRdb's, not the authors'. Within this sample are approximately 350,000 distinct CDR3 sequences, with roughly 15% of them counted one time only. 15% to 20% of the sample is held by the ten biggest clonotypes.

From its cysteine to its phenylalanine, the CDR3 spans 15 amino acids. The CDR3 DNA has 45 bases and is translated from base 1. Per the germline V gene, MDHEN is the CDR1 and SYDVKM is the CDR2. Between the V and J ends, shortened by 7 bases and 0 bases respectively, the junction contains 15 bases. Ophthalmopathy patients had moderately to severely active disease, Clinical Activity Score of at least 3, NOSPECS grade of at least 4, and duration under 3 months. Exclusion was applied to patients with uncontrolled infections, other autoimmune diseases, pregnancy or lactation. Diagnoses were established on the basis of clinical symptoms, serum thyroxine and TRAb, thyroid ultrasound, and orbital computed tomography. PBMCs were isolated from more than 8 ml of fresh peripheral blood by Ficoll-Paque density gradient centrifugation. Trizol reagent was used to extract total RNA, and RNA quality was then checked on an Agilent 2100 Bioanalyzer.

The specimen sequenced was blood. The chain employs TRBV28 and TRBJ1-1; no D gene can be assigned with confidence. The source of this sequence is a woman in her sixties with Graves' ophthalmopathy. CDR3 loop: CASTHDTGMNTEAFF. The DNA sequence is given as TGTGCCAGCACCCATGACACCGGTATGAACACTGAAGCTTTCTTT.